The T cell receptor beta chain under discussion was sequenced for a study of lymphopenia after photon versus proton radiotherapy. Study observations and caveats: Relative stability marked proton patients; photon patients lost diversity and naive cells. A bigger post-nadir fall in TCR diversity correlated inversely with survival time in deceased patients.

About this clone itself: The target antigen is unknown.

Germline V lookup: CDR1 MDHEN, CDR2 SYDVKM. Trimming took 1 base from V and 2 from J, leaving 8 bases between them. CDR3 size: 14 residues. Data came from immunoSEQ multiplex PCR; TCRdb stores just in-frame clones and leaves some out. The table has about 37,000 clones, about 84% seen once. Sequencing was performed on peripheral blood, taken from a patient treated with photon-based radiotherapy. The V call is TRBV28, the J call TRBJ1-1, with D hard to call. This sequence originates from a man over 45 with gastric cancer. In nucleotides, the CDR3 is TGTGCCAGCAGTTTATCCGCGGGTAACACTGAAGCTTTCTTT. This encodes CASSLSAGNTEAFF. Using reference TRBV28 and TRBJ1-1 for the parts outside the CDR3, the full variable domain is DVKVTQSSRYLVKRTGEKVFLECVQDMDHENMFWYRQDPGLGLRLIYFSYDVKMKEKGDIPEGYSVSREKKERFSLILESASTNQTSMYLCASSLSAGNTEAFFGQGTRLTVV.